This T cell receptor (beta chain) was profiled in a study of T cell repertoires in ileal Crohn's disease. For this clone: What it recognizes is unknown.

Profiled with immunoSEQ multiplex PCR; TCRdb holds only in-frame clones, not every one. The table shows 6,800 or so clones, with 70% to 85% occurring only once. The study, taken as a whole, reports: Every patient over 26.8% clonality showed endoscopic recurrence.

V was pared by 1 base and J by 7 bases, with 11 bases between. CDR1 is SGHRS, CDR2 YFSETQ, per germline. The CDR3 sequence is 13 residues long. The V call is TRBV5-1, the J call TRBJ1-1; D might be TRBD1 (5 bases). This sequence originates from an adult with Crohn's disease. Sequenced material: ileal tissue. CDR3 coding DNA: TGCGCCAGCAGCTTGAAGGACACCAGTGAAGCTTTCTTT. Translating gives CASSLKDTSEAFF.